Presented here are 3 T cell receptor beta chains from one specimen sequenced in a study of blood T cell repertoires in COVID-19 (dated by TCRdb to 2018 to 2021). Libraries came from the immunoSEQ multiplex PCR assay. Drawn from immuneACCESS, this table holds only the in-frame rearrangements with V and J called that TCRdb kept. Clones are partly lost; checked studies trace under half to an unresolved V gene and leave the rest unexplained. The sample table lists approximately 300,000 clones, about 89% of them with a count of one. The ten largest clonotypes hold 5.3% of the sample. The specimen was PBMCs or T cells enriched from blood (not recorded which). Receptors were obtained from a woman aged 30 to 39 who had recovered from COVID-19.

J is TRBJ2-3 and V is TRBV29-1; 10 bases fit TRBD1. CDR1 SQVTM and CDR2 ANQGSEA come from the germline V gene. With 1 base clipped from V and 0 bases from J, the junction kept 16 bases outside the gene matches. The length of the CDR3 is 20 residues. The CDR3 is CSVEGLPGTGAKTSTDTQYF. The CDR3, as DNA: TGCAGCGTTGAAGGCCTCCCCGGGACAGGGGCTAAAACTAGCACAGATACGCAGTATTTT.

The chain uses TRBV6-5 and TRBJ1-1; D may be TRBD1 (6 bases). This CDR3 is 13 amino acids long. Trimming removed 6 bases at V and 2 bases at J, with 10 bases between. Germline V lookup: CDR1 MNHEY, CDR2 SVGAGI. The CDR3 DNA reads TGTGCCAGCAGGGCAGGGGCTAACACTGAAGCTTTCTTT. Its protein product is CASRAGANTEAFF.

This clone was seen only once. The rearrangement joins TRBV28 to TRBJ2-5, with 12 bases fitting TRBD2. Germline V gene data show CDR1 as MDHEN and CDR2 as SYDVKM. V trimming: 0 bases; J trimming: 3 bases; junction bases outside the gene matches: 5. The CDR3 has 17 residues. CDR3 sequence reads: CASSLWASGGAEETQYF. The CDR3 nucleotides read TGTGCCAGCAGTTTATGGGCTAGCGGGGGGGCGGAAGAGACCCAGTACTTC.